This section outlines one T cell receptor beta chain sequence together with its context. These data come from a study of T cell changes during pregnancy in multiple sclerosis. Produced via immunoSEQ multiplex PCR; TCRdb's table is partial and in-frame only. Of under 90,000 clones in the sample, approximately 90% were seen once. V was pared by 8 bases and J by 2 bases, with 9 bases between. Per the germline V gene, CDR1 is SNHLY and CDR2 is FYNNEI. This CDR3 contains 13 residues. This clonotype was obtained from a female donor in good health, enrolled as a control in a pregnancy study. The V gene is TRBV2, the J gene TRBJ2-2; D is perhaps TRBD1 (5 bases). The sample here was peripheral blood, taken in the second trimester of pregnancy. The CDR3 loop is CASLTVNTGELFF. The CDR3 DNA is TGTGCCAGCCTGACAGTCAACACCGGGGAGCTGTTTTTT.